Described below is a single T cell receptor (beta chain) sequence and its context. No cognate antigen has been identified for it. Per-nucleotide qualities are absent, and no much larger clonotype sits a single base away. The data originate from a study of cytomegalovirus exposure and HLA in healthy donors (dated by TCRdb to 2017 to 2019). Study-wide context: An earlier analysis of roughly 500 of the donors reported 250 to 300 Gb of sequence data and some 120 million unique TCR beta sequences from 150 million to 200 million T cells. About 330 gigabases of sequencing data and 91 million or so unique TCR sequences made up an early release that covered fewer than 650 HLA-typed donors. The genetic ancestry cluster associated with self-reported Caucasian donors included 65% to 90% of the 350 to 500 genotyped donors. The study aimed to test whether cataloging public T cell receptors could reveal signatures of past pathogen exposure. The T cell repertoires of about 700 subjects were profiled by immunosequencing and related to cytomegalovirus serostatus. In addition to the first cohort of 650 to 800 subjects, a separate validation cohort of approximately 110 different subjects was used. To predict cytomegalovirus infection status, the study brought together high-throughput TCR immunosequencing, statistical association of individual TCRs with disease status, and machine learning. A later analysis re-examined previously published TCR beta repertoires from more than 600 donors and added high-resolution HLA genotyping to investigate patterns of TCR occurrence. The later analysis used no new phenotypic data to find candidate immune exposures, relying instead on TCR beta sequences and their occurrence across donors. In an earlier analysis of 500 to 650 of the donors, high-throughput TCR beta sequencing was used to judge whether each TCR beta V gene segment behaved as functional or pseudogenic. Donor age, sex, ethnicity and CMV serostatus were compiled alongside the repertoire data. In a later genetic analysis, genome-wide SNP genotypes for about 65% of the roughly 670 donors were used, and that subset was treated as a discovery cohort. All discovery cohort repertoires had been generated on a single sequencing platform. HLA typing covered class I and class II loci at four-digit resolution. The number of typed donors differed by locus: about 620-640 for A, B, C, DRB1 and DQB1; some 540 for DQA1; 606 for DPA1; and roughly 450 for DPB1. Five DR-DQ haplotypes were handled as single units for association and clustering, since linkage in the cohort was strong. On average, about 240,000 unique TCR beta nucleotide sequences were sequenced per donor among roughly 430 genotyped donors of the cohort, with roughly 18% of those sequences being non-productive. General findings and caveats noted by the study authors: Some IMGT-functional V segments, including TRBV6-2 and TRBV6-3, could not be distinguished by the 87-base-pair reads and were therefore excluded. The classifier was reported to diagnose cytomegalovirus status with high specificity and sensitivity in both the original and validation cohorts. Broadly in line with IMGT annotations, most TCR beta V segments showed up in productive rearrangements about 87% or about 30% of the time in an earlier analysis of approximately 600 of the donors. According to a later analysis, parvovirus B19, influenza, CMV and Epstein-Barr virus appeared linked to several top co-occurrence clusters. A further reported finding was that TCR beta sequences accurately predicted the HLA-A and HLA-B alleles for most subjects in the first cohort. Because HLA typing was unavailable for some donors at each locus, only the typed subset was used in association tests. A cluster of highly shared sequence variants was judged likely to be a technical artifact of the sequencing pipeline. Correlated functional status among segregating V segments might be attributable to linkage disequilibrium, but an unknown experimental factor could not be ruled out. The presence/absence analyses assumed that sequencing depth was roughly uniform across donors, and that assumption may not be true. A few of the identified cytomegalovirus-associated TCR beta chains were confirmed in vitro to be specific for cytomegalovirus antigens. Immune exposure information for the cohort was limited to CMV serostatus. The study listed 150 to 200 TCR beta chains as associated with cytomegalovirus. Because counts were too low, around 18 rarely observed V segments, including chromosome 9 orphons, were left out of the earlier analysis of 500 to 750 of the donors. A later analysis associated some 17,000 TCR beta sequences with specific HLA alleles at a false discovery rate of 0.05. In a later analysis, TCR association rates were found to vary across HLA loci, with the most associated TCRs seen for DRB1 alleles and the fewest for HLA-C alleles. According to a later genetic analysis, donors in an Asian-associated ancestry cluster had fewer N-insertions in productive TCRs than the approximately 650-donor mean. In this cohort, only TCR beta chains were sequenced, and detectable features were limited by the absence of alpha or paired-chain data. According to the authors, the approach could potentially be generalized to other disease states and immunological phenotypes. When HLA alleles, especially DR and DQ, strongly co-occurred, TCR associations were difficult to assign to individual alleles. A later genetic analysis associated a missense DCLRE1C variant with V-gene and J-gene trimming of TCR beta chains, and an independent cohort replicated the association. In a later analysis, HLA-associated TCR beta chains showed more clonal expansion and lower generation probabilities than non-associated chains that were equally common. While some public TCRs were present in many individuals, most TCR sequences turned up only very rarely across donors. According to a later analysis, most CMV-associated TCR beta chains appeared to be HLA-restricted, and the HLA associations seemed to be driven largely by CMV exposure.

From the cysteine through the phenylalanine, the CDR3 covers 11 amino acids. The retained sequence is limited to the CDR3, 33 bases, with the frame set at the first base. V is clipped by 7 bases and J by 2 bases, and the sequence between their germline boundaries is 8 bases long. In the germline V gene, CDR1 corresponds to SQVTM and CDR2 to ANQGSEA. The method was the immunoSEQ multiplex PCR assay. For the multiplex PCR, a mixture combining 60 forward primers for TCR Vbeta segments and 13 reverse primers for TCR Jbeta segments was used. Amplification of the CDR3 region of rearranged TCR beta genes was performed with a multiplex PCR assay on genomic DNA. On the Illumina HiSeq System, the amplified TCR beta libraries were sequenced as 87-base-pair reads. Concerning the study's data processing: Across the 700 or so repertoires, a later analysis counted some 80 million unique TCR beta chains, some 11 million of which were shared by at least two donors. Raw reads were error-corrected and collapsed into unique sequences by a nearest-neighbor algorithm in which closely related sequences were merged to remove PCR and sequencing errors. CDR3 sequences were aligned to IMGT reference sequences to assign V, D and J gene segments. For a sequence to be retained, a match of at least six nucleotides was required to both a V gene segment and a J gene segment. Rearrangements were called productive when the CDR3 lacked stop codons and stayed in frame with V and J; all others were non-productive. CDR3 was defined according to IMGT convention as the region running from the second conserved V-encoded cysteine to the conserved J-encoded phenylalanine. The earlier analysis of 587 of the donors excluded sequences that lacked an unambiguous match to a single V gene segment. An earlier analysis of under 750 of the donors called V segments functional above 56.7% productive rearrangements and segregating when the between-donor standard deviation exceeded 5%. A statistical classification framework was built to diagnose cytomegalovirus status from the catalog of TCR beta chain sequences. In a later analysis, TCR nucleotide sequences were compared against IMGT/GENE-DB human TR gene sequences so that V and J genes could be assigned. In a later analysis, CDR3 sequences and most-parsimonious VDJ recombination scenarios were assigned using the TCRdist pipeline. A later analysis defined each TCR beta chain by its CDR3 amino acid sequence plus V-gene family, and excluded reads lacking a unique V-gene family. As a way to deal with suspected cross-contamination and a sequencing artifact, a later analysis dropped more than 500 nucleotide sequences that were highly shared and had low generation probability. For each public chain, a later analysis derived a clonal expansion index from normalized ranks of inferred template counts within each repertoire. Generation probabilities in a later analysis came from a VDJ recombination model fitted to out-of-frame rearrangements, and those results were checked against IGoR. In a later analysis, TCR-TCR, TCR-HLA and TCR-CMV co-occurrence was scored with hypergeometric tests, and a repertoire-size bias correction was applied to TCR pairs. A later analysis estimated false discovery rates by permuting HLA or CMV assignments 20 times. A later analysis grouped co-occurring TCRs with DBSCAN, adding TCRdist sequence similarity when clustering within HLA-allele-positive subsets. Repertoires with fewer than 30,000 or more than 120,000 public chains were left out of co-occurrence clustering, as were four to six repertoires with anomalous nucleotide sharing. TCRdb mirrors the immuneACCESS table, restricted to in-frame sequences. Some clones are absent from its copies; in checked studies, under half trace to an unresolved V gene, and the reason for the others is unknown. V and J calls and clone size are copied from that table; D and trimming were computed from the DNA. The sample table lists about 120,000 clones, around three quarters of them with a count of one. Approximately 2% of the sample goes to the ten largest clones.

The cohort consisted of approximately 670 healthy bone marrow donors. At the time of sampling, all cohort members were nominally healthy, though unrecorded immune exposures were likely present. The donor was CMV seronegative and belonged to the group of 350 to 400 seronegative cohort members. A peripheral blood sample was collected from each donor, and TCR beta sequencing was performed on peripheral blood mononuclear cells. Genomic DNA extraction from the blood cell samples was performed with the Qiagen DNeasy Blood Extraction Kit. The receptor comes from a man aged 18 to 29 in good health and CMV-seronegative. Recombination linked TRBV29-1 to TRBJ1-2; the D gene is possibly TRBD1, with 6 bases matching. The sequenced sample was PBMCs. The nucleotide sequence reads TGCAGCGCAGGACAGAACTATGGCTACACCTTC. Its protein reads: CSAGQNYGYTF.